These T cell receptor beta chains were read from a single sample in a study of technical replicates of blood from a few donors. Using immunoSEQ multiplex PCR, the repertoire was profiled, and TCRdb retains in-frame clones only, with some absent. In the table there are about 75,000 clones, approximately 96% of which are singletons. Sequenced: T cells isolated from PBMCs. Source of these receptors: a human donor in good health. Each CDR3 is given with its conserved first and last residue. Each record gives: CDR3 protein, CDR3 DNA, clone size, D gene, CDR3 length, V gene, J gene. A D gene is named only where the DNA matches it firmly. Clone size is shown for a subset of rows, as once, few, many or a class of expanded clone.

cdr3_aa: CASSSRGGQETQYF; cdr3_nt: TGTGCCAGCAGCTCAAGAGGGGGCCAAGAGACCCAGTACTTC; clone_size: once; d_call: .; cdr3_length: 14; v_call: TRBV11-2; j_call: TRBJ2-5
cdr3_aa: CASSRGLAGGTQYF; cdr3_nt: TGTGCCAGCAGCCGAGGGCTAGCGGGTGGTACGCAGTATTTT; clone_size: .; d_call: TRBD2; cdr3_length: 14; v_call: TRBV5-6; j_call: TRBJ2-3
cdr3_aa: CASSLAGSVGANVLTF; cdr3_nt: TGTGCCAGCAGCTTAGCGGGGAGCGTAGGGGCCAACGTCCTGACTTTC; clone_size: .; d_call: .; cdr3_length: 16; v_call: TRBV7-9; j_call: TRBJ2-6
cdr3_aa: CASGGTGTNEKLFF; cdr3_nt: TGTGCCAGCGGAGGGACAGGCACTAATGAAAAACTGTTTTTT; clone_size: .; d_call: TRBD1; cdr3_length: 14; v_call: TRBV27; j_call: TRBJ1-4
cdr3_aa: CASSADDYEQYF; cdr3_nt: TGTGCCAGCAGCGCGGATGACTACGAGCAGTACTTC; clone_size: .; d_call: .; cdr3_length: 12; v_call: TRBV2; j_call: TRBJ2-7
cdr3_aa: CASSLVLTGGVYEQYF; cdr3_nt: TGCGCCAGCAGCTTGGTCCTGACAGGGGGAGTCTACGAGCAGTACTTC; clone_size: once; d_call: TRBD1; cdr3_length: 16; v_call: TRBV5-1; j_call: TRBJ2-7
cdr3_aa: CASSGTGGMTDTQYF; cdr3_nt: TGTGCCAGCAGCGGAACAGGGGGGATGACAGATACGCAGTATTTT; clone_size: .; d_call: TRBD1; cdr3_length: 15; v_call: TRBV13; j_call: TRBJ2-3
cdr3_aa: CASSRTSTYEQYF; cdr3_nt: TGTGCCAGTAGCCGAACTAGCACCTACGAGCAGTACTTC; clone_size: once; d_call: .; cdr3_length: 13; v_call: TRBV19; j_call: TRBJ2-7
cdr3_aa: CAWSRADTQYF; cdr3_nt: TGTGCCTGGAGTCGAGCAGATACGCAGTATTTT; clone_size: .; d_call: .; cdr3_length: 11; v_call: TRBV30; j_call: TRBJ2-3
cdr3_aa: CASSEFRGVRNEQFF; cdr3_nt: TGCGCCAGCAGTGAGTTTCGGGGGGTTAGGAATGAGCAGTTCTTC; clone_size: .; d_call: TRBD2; cdr3_length: 15; v_call: TRBV10-2; j_call: TRBJ2-1
cdr3_aa: CASSLESGQVAETQYF; cdr3_nt: TGTGCCAGCAGCTTAGAGAGCGGACAGGTGGCGGAGACCCAGTACTTC; clone_size: .; d_call: TRBD1; cdr3_length: 16; v_call: TRBV13; j_call: TRBJ2-5
cdr3_aa: CASSLDVIGQPQHF; cdr3_nt: TGTGCCAGCAGCTTAGATGTGATCGGTCAGCCCCAGCATTTT; clone_size: .; d_call: .; cdr3_length: 14; v_call: TRBV11-2; j_call: TRBJ1-5
cdr3_aa: CASSFSGSGDLRFF; cdr3_nt: TGTGCCAGCAGTTTTAGCGGGAGTGGGGACCTGCGGTTCTTC; clone_size: .; d_call: TRBD2; cdr3_length: 14; v_call: TRBV27; j_call: TRBJ2-1
cdr3_aa: CASSMDRGLYADTQYF; cdr3_nt: TGTGCCAGTAGTATGGACAGGGGGCTTTACGCAGATACGCAGTATTTT; clone_size: .; d_call: TRBD1; cdr3_length: 16; v_call: TRBV19; j_call: TRBJ2-3